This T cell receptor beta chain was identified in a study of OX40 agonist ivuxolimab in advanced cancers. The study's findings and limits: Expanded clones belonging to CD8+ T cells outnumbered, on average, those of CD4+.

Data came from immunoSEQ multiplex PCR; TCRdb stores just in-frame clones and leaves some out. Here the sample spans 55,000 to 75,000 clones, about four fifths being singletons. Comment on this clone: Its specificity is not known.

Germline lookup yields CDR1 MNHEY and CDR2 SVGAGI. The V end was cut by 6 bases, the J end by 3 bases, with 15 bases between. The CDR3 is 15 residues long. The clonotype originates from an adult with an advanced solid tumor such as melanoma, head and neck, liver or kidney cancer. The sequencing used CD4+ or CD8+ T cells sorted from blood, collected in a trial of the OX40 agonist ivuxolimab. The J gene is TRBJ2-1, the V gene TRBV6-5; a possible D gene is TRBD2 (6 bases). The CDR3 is CASSPGVAVYNEQFF. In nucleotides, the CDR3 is TGTGCCAGCAGCCCCGGGGTAGCGGTCTACAATGAGCAGTTCTTC.